This T cell receptor (beta chain) was captured by sequencing in a study of cytomegalovirus exposure and HLA in healthy donors. Study-level findings and limits: Previously analyzed data showed that most TCR beta V segments were productive at a frequency of about 90% or about 30%. Accurate prediction of HLA-A and HLA-B alleles (for most subjects) was reportedly achieved from TCR beta sequences.

Comment on this clone: Its antigen is currently unknown.

It was with 60 Vbeta and 13 Jbeta primers that the PCR ran. Authors' methods: In a later analysis, approximately 73 million unique TCR beta chains included roughly 11 million shared by two or more donors. The assay was immunoSEQ multiplex PCR, and TCRdb's table has in-frame clones only and misses some. That table gives V, J and clone size, and the DNA gave D and trimming. This sample's table reports approximately 93,000 clones. J gave up 4 bases and V 0 bases, and 5 bases lay outside the gene matches. CDR1 is LGHNA and CDR2 is YNFKEQ in the germline V gene. CDR3 length: 16 amino acids. Sequenced: PBMCs. The rearrangement uses TRBV4-2 and TRBJ1-3, with TRBD1 identical over 8 bases. The receptor's source is a woman aged 25 to 39 in good health and CMV-seronegative. Here the CDR3 DNA reads TGTGCCAGCAGCCAAGAGCCGGACAGGGCCGGAAACACCATATATTTT. Its protein is CASSQEPDRAGNTIYF.